The entry below gives a single TCR beta chain sequence along with its context. Its specificity is unknown. This specimen comes from a study of a mutant IDH1 vaccine in newly diagnosed glioma. Some clones are missing from TCRdb's copy, which holds only in-frame ones; the method was immunoSEQ multiplex PCR. The table records approximately 70,000 clones, 79% of them present only once. Described time point: baseline, week 1 (first vaccination visit). Treatment specified: pre-vaccination baseline after standard-of-care therapy. Whole-study findings and limits: Pseudoprogression appeared independent of alterations in top peripheral clonotypes.

Sequences were derived from PBMCs, sampled from a glioma patient treated with radiotherapy, temozolomide or both. This clonotype originated in a man aged 50 or older with glioma.

This CDR3 is CAWTEGQPGNTIYF. The CDR3 DNA follows: TGTGCCTGGACCGAAGGACAGCCGGGAAACACCATATATTTT. The chain is built from TRBV30 and TRBJ1-3, with D perhaps matching TRBD1 (6 bases). Germline CDR1 reads GTSNPN; CDR2 reads SVGIG (reference sequence). The CDR3 has 14 residues. V lost 4 bases to trimming and J lost 4 bases, with 14 bases between them.